The 21 T cell receptor beta chains below come from one sample, sequenced in a study of T cell responses to AZD1222 COVID-19 vaccine. Assay used: immunoSEQ multiplex PCR; TCRdb lists only in-frame clones, some missing. The sample lists fewer than 200,000 clones, around nine tenths seen once, with approximately 0.97% in the top ten. The sample here was peripheral blood, taken 28 days after the second AZD1222 dose. Receptor source: an adult who received the AZD1222 COVID-19 vaccine.

The J gene is TRBJ1-4, the V gene TRBV7-8; tentative D call: TRBD1 (6 bases). The germline V gene has CDR1 SGHVS and CDR2 FQNEAQ. This CDR3 spans 15 amino acids. Trimming left V 4 bases short and J 8 bases short, with 17 bases between. In DNA form, the CDR3 reads TGTGCCAGCAGCTACAACTGGGGGCAGGGAGAAAAACTGTTTTTT. This gives the protein CASSYNWGQGEKLFF.

V usage is TRBV7-9 and J usage is TRBJ2-7; 8 nucleotides line up with TRBD1. Germline CDR1 reads SEHNR; CDR2 reads FQNEAQ (reference sequence). V shed 0 bases and J 4 bases; nucleotides not matched to a gene: 11. The CDR3 runs to 17 residues. The CDR3 coding sequence is TGTGCCAGCAGCTTAGCTGGGCAGGGGGCTTCAGATTACGAGCAGTACTTC. It translates to CASSLAGQGASDYEQYF.

This sequence joins TRBV30 and TRBJ1-2; 9 nucleotides match TRBD1. V dropped 0 bases and J dropped 4; count of bases not matched to a gene: 9. Looked up from germline, CDR1 is GTSNPN and CDR2 is SVGIG (reference sequence). The CDR3 covers 16 residues. The CDR3, as DNA: TGTGCCTGGAGTGTGCCCGGGACAGGGTTCTCCTATGGCTACACCTTC. Its translation is CAWSVPGTGFSYGYTF.

This chain connects TRBV6-6 to TRBJ1-5, with a weak D call TRBD1 (5 bases). Trimming took off 11 bases at V and 0 bases at J, with 14 bases between the two ends. The CDR3 loop spans 14 amino acids. Germline V lookup: CDR1 MNHNY, CDR2 SVGAGI (reference sequence). CDR3 in DNA: TGTGCCGGGGGTCCGGGGGGTAGCAATCAGCCCCAGCATTTT. It yields the protein CAGGPGGSNQPQHF.

The rearrangement links TRBV7-9 to TRBJ2-7; no clear D gene. The V and J ends lost 0 bases and 1 base respectively, with 7 bases between them. The CDR3 is 14 residues long. Germline lookup yields CDR1 SEHNR and CDR2 FQNEAQ (reference sequence). The CDR3 spells CASSLANPSYEQYF. The CDR3 bases are TGTGCCAGCAGCTTAGCCAACCCGTCCTACGAGCAGTACTTC.

The rearrangement links TRBV5-1 to TRBJ2-6; D remains unclear. The V gene's germline CDR1 is SGHRS and CDR2 YFSETQ. The CDR3 runs 14 residues. Trimming shortened V by 0 bases and J by 3 bases, and 4 bases separated the two germline ends. In nucleotides, the CDR3 is TGCGCCAGCAGCTTGGGGGATGGGGCCAACGTCCTGACTTTC. Translation gives CASSLGDGANVLTF.

This clone was observed once. The chain recombines TRBV5-8 with TRBJ2-1; tentatively, D is TRBD1 (6 bases). The CDR3 covers 16 residues. The V gene's germline CDR1 is SGHTS and CDR2 YDEGEE. Trimming stripped 0 bases from V and 0 bases from J, with 10 bases between. Written as DNA, the CDR3 is TGTGCCAGCAGCTTGGGGGGGCCGAGCTCCTACAATGAGCAGTTCTTC. This gives the protein CASSLGGPSSYNEQFF.

The chain uses TRBV7-9 and TRBJ1-2; D call uncertain. Germline assignment: CDR1 SEHNR and CDR2 FQNEAQ (reference sequence). The V gene lost 1 base and the J gene lost 3 bases, with 9 bases spanning the gap. The CDR3 extends over 14 amino acids. CDR3 coding DNA: TGTGCCAGCAGCTTAGGCGGTCAGCACTATGGCTACACCTTC. It encodes CASSLGGQHYGYTF.

The gene calls are TRBV15 and TRBJ1-5; D is unresolved. Trimming cost V 0 bases and J 5 bases, with 8 bases left between them. CDR3 length equals 14 residues. Germline V gives CDR1 LNHNV, CDR2 YYDKDF (reference sequence). CDR3 sequence reads: CATSRDQSDQPQHF. The CDR3 DNA sequence: TGTGCCACCAGCAGAGATCAGAGTGATCAGCCCCAGCATTTT.

In this sample, this clone turned up once. This sequence joins TRBV2 and TRBJ2-4; 7 positions agree with TRBD2. The CDR3 has 17 amino acids. CDR1 is SNHLY, CDR2 FYNNEI, per germline. The V segment lost 6 bases and the J segment 4 bases; nucleotides outside the gene matches: 15. The CDR3 sequence: CASRHEMGAGPKNIQYF. CDR3 in DNA: TGTGCCAGCAGACATGAAATGGGAGCGGGGCCTAAAAACATTCAGTACTTC.

This clone was seen just once. J is TRBJ1-1 and V is TRBV6-2 or TRBV6-3; 7 positions match TRBD1. Germline CDR1 and CDR2: MNHEY and SVGEGT. V shed 4 bases and J 1 base; nucleotides not matched to a gene: 3. This CDR3 contains 14 residues. Here the CDR3 DNA reads TGTGCCAGCAGTTGGGCAGGGGGGAACACTGAAGCTTTCTTT. Amino acid sequence: CASSWAGGNTEAFF.

The chain uses TRBV6-5 and TRBJ1-4; D gene uncertain. This CDR3 region has 14 residues. Germline CDR1 MNHEY, CDR2 SVGAGI. Trimming pared 8 bases from V and 2 bases from J, leaving 12 bases between. CDR3 nucleotide sequence: TGTGCCAGCTTTGGCAGGCTCACTAATGAAAAACTGTTTTTT. Its translation: CASFGRLTNEKLFF.

The chain couples TRBV5-6 to TRBJ2-2; 7 bases match TRBD1. Trimming at V came to 3 bases and at J to 0 bases, leaving 2 bases not matched to a gene. CDR1 is SGHDT, CDR2 YYEEEE, per germline. CDR3 size: 15 residues. This CDR3 reads CASSSGQSNTGELFF. CDR3 coding DNA: TGTGCCAGCAGCTCGGGACAGTCGAACACCGGGGAGCTGTTTTTT.

The V call is TRBV12-5, the J call TRBJ2-7; the match to TRBD2 covers 7 bases. With V trimmed by 6 bases and J by 6 bases, 5 bases remained unmatched. Germline CDR1 reads LGHNT; CDR2 reads FRNRAP. This CDR3 has 12 amino acids. The CDR3 sequence is CASGNGGGEQYF. The CDR3 nucleotides are TGTGCTAGTGGCAACGGCGGGGGCGAGCAGTACTTC.

The chain uses TRBV27 and TRBJ2-1, with D unclear. The CDR3 loop spans 14 amino acids. V was pared by 2 bases and J by 10 bases, with 15 bases between. The V gene's germline CDR1 is MNHEY and CDR2 SMNVEV (reference sequence). CDR3 coding DNA: TGTGCCAGCAGTTTACTCATCTCCCCGGCGGAGCAGTTCTTC. This translates into CASSLLISPAEQFF.

Ten or more counts support this clone. V is TRBV6-1 and J is TRBJ1-1; D gene ambiguous. Germline lookup yields CDR1 MNHNS and CDR2 SASEGT. Trimming cost V 2 bases and J 2 bases, with 6 bases left between them. The CDR3 has 13 amino acids. The CDR3 bases are TGTGCCAGCAGTGAACAGTATAACACTGAAGCTTTCTTT. Amino acid sequence: CASSEQYNTEAFF.

The rearrangement uses TRBV6-5 and TRBJ1-1, with unresolved D. V gave up 8 bases and J gave up 1 base, with 14 bases separating them. Germline V gene lookup returns CDR1 MNHEY and CDR2 SVGAGI. This CDR3 spans 14 amino acids. The CDR3 DNA follows: TGTGCCAGCCCCCGCCGAGGCACGAACACTGAAGCTTTCTTT. Translated: CASPRRGTNTEAFF.

The chain is built from TRBV19 and TRBJ1-2; TRBD1 matches 7 bases. With 7 bases clipped from V and 4 bases from J, the junction kept 9 bases outside the gene matches. In germline, CDR1 is LNHDA, CDR2 SQIVND (reference sequence). The length of the CDR3 is 14 residues. The CDR3, as DNA: TGTGCCAGTATTGCGGGACAGACTTTCTATGGCTACACCTTC. Residues: CASIAGQTFYGYTF.

The gene calls are TRBV10-3 and TRBJ1-2; TRBD1 agrees at 8 bases. This CDR3 has 13 residues. J was trimmed by 7 bases and V by 6 bases; bases with no gene match: 7. The germline CDR1 and CDR2 sequences are ENHRY and SYGVKD. The CDR3 here is CAISRQGRGGYTF. Here the CDR3 DNA reads TGTGCCATCAGCCGACAGGGGCGGGGTGGCTACACCTTC.

The DNA for the CDR3 is TGTGCCAGCAGTATCGGAATGGGCGGGGAGCTGTTTTTT. This sequence encodes CASSIGMGGELFF. This rearrangement joins TRBV6-5 to TRBJ2-2; D unresolved. V was clipped by 5 bases and J by 7 bases, with 11 bases between them. CDR1 and CDR2 (germline): MNHEY, SVGAGI. This CDR3 region has 13 residues.

This rearrangement joins TRBV29-1 to TRBJ2-1, with 8 bases matching TRBD2. Unmatched junction bases numbered 10, after V lost 8 bases and J lost 1 base. Germline-derived CDR1 and CDR2 are SQVTM and ANQGSEA. The CDR3 spans 15 residues. DNA of the CDR3: TGCAGCACCGACGCCGGGACTAGGTCCTACAATGAGCAGTTCTTC. Translating it yields CSTDAGTRSYNEQFF.